The 11 T cell receptor beta chains below were found in one sample sequenced in a study of blood T cells in healthy people across ages. A second PCR of about 7 to 11 cycles used a sample-barcoded 5' primer and a J-beta primer mix. TCRdb re-derived calls from the 5' RACE reads in MiXCR, one entry per CDR3 protein. The sample carries some 1.6 million distinct CDR3 sequences, around 36% recorded once. The sequenced sample consisted of blood. The source is a woman in her 30s in good health.

The V and J genes are TRBV11-1 and TRBJ1-1; D not resolved. The CDR3 runs to 14 residues. Germline V gene lookup returns CDR1 SGHAT and CDR2 FQDESV (reference sequence). V shed 5 bases and J shed 4 bases, with 14 bases lying between them. CDR3 in amino acids: CASSREGEGTEAFF. CDR3 DNA sequence: TGTGCCAGCAGCCGGGAGGGAGAGGGCACTGAAGCTTTCTTT.

This clonotype was observed a few times. V and J are TRBV13 and TRBJ2-7; TRBD1 is a possible D gene (5 bases). The CDR3 consists of 15 residues. Germline V lookup: CDR1 PRHDT, CDR2 FYEKMQ (reference sequence). Trimming left V 5 bases short and J 2 bases short, with 16 bases between. DNA of the CDR3: TGTGCCAGCAGCCGTGCAGGGCGGTCAACCTACGAGCAGTACTTC. Protein: CASSRAGRSTYEQYF.

This clonotype has ten or more counts. The J gene is TRBJ2-1, the V gene TRBV7-2; D is unresolved. Between the trimmed V and J ends, which lost 0 bases and 7 bases, there was a span of 7 bases. Germline CDR1 reads SGHTA; CDR2 reads FQGNSA. This CDR3 is 13 amino acids long. The CDR3 coding sequence is TGTGCCAGCAGCTTAGCCGAGGTGAATGAGCAGTTCTTC. This translates into CASSLAEVNEQFF. The full variable domain, in which reference TRBV7-2 and TRBJ2-1 provide the parts outside the CDR3, is GAGVSQSPSNKVTEKGKDVELRCDPISGHTALYWYRQSLGQGLEFLIYFQGNSAPDKSGLPSDRFSAERTGGSVSTLTIQRTQQEDSAVYLCASSLAEVNEQFFGPGTRLTVL.

This rearrangement joins TRBV6-6 to TRBJ1-2, with TRBD1 as a possible D gene (5 bases). Germline-derived CDR1 and CDR2 are MNHNY and SVGAGI (reference sequence). This CDR3 contains 15 residues. The V end lost 7 bases, the J end lost 6 bases, and 21 bases lay between the germline ends. As DNA, the CDR3 is TGTGCCAGCATGCTCGAGGCAGGGCGGTTAGATGGCTACACCTTC. It codes for CASMLEAGRLDGYTF.

This clonotype was found a few times. The V gene is TRBV6-6, the J gene TRBJ1-5; the D gene is possibly TRBD1 (5 bases). This CDR3 region has 13 residues. Germline loops: CDR1 MNHNY, CDR2 SVGAGI (reference sequence). V lost 10 bases and J 5 bases, leaving 15 bases between the germline ends. CDR3: CATSPQGYQPQHF. The CDR3 nucleotides are TGTGCCACTTCGCCTCAGGGTTATCAGCCCCAGCATTTT.

This chain connects TRBV20-1 to TRBJ2-1; 7 nucleotides match TRBD2. The germline CDR1 and CDR2 sequences are DFQATT and SNEGSKA (reference sequence). CDR3 size: 14 residues. V lost 6 bases, J lost 1 base, and 6 bases stayed unmatched. The CDR3 loop reads CSAPAGESYNEQFF. CDR3 coding DNA: TGCAGTGCGCCGGCGGGGGAATCCTACAATGAGCAGTTCTTC.

This clonotype was observed a single time. The chain uses TRBV5-1 and TRBJ1-1; D ambiguous. The CDR3 loop spans 13 amino acids. Germline V gene lookup returns CDR1 SGHRS and CDR2 YFSETQ. V was shortened by 2 bases and J by 6 bases, with 11 bases between the two germline ends. The CDR3 region is CASSFGKEAEAFF. For the CDR3, the DNA is TGCGCCAGCAGCTTTGGCAAGGAGGCTGAAGCTTTCTTT. The variable domain in full, with the rest retrieved from reference TRBV5-1 and TRBJ1-1, is KAGVTQTPRYLIKTRGQQVTLSCSPISGHRSVSWYQQTPGQGLQFLFEYFSETQRNKGNFPGRFSGRQFSNSRSEMNVSTLELGDSALYLCASSFGKEAEAFFGQGTRLTVV.

The rearrangement joins TRBV11-2 to TRBJ2-7; unclear D gene. Trimming removed 0 bases at V and 7 bases at J, with 16 bases between. The germline V gene encodes CDR1 SGHAT and CDR2 FQNNGV. CDR3 length equals 15 residues. This CDR3 is CASSLDPATYNEQYF. CDR3 DNA: TGTGCCAGCAGCTTAGATCCGGCTACCTACAATGAGCAGTACTTC.

This clonotype was recorded many times. This chain links TRBV10-3 with TRBJ2-7, with D possibly TRBD1 on 6 matching bases. CDR1 ENHRY and CDR2 SYGVKD come from the germline V gene. The ends were cut back, 5 bases at V and 2 bases at J, with 13 bases in the middle. The CDR3 sequence is 14 residues long. This CDR3 is CAISPRDTTYEQYF. Here the CDR3 DNA reads TGTGCCATCAGTCCCCGGGACACGACCTACGAGCAGTACTTC.

This clonotype turned up a few times. The chain employs TRBV5-6 and TRBJ2-1; 7 bases match TRBD2. This CDR3 is built from 16 residues. V lost 1 base to trimming and J lost 5 bases; unmatched junction nucleotides: 9. CDR1 SGHDT and CDR2 YYEEEE come from the germline V gene. The DNA of the CDR3 is TGTGCCAGCAGCTTGTTTACCGAGCGGGGTCACAATGAGCAGTTCTTC. It yields the protein CASSLFTERGHNEQFF.

The chain recombines TRBV29-1 with TRBJ2-5; 9 bases are a match to TRBD2. The J segment lost 4 bases and the V segment lost 5 bases, leaving 5 bases of the junction unmatched. This CDR3 has 13 amino acids. Looked up from germline, CDR1 is SQVTM and CDR2 is ANQGSEA. CDR3 amino acids: CSVSGRPGETQYF. The CDR3 coding sequence is TGCAGCGTTAGCGGGAGGCCGGGAGAGACCCAGTACTTC.